This T cell receptor (beta chain) was sequenced in a study of cytomegalovirus exposure and HLA in healthy donors. Primers for the PCR totalled 60 Vbeta and 13 Jbeta. This table comes from immunoSEQ multiplex PCR, and its TCRdb copy is limited to in-frame clones, with some not included. The profile shows approximately 93,000 clones, 78% of them singletons. V lost 5 bases to trimming and J lost 8 bases; unmatched junction nucleotides: 6. Germline CDR1 SGHVS, CDR2 FQNEAQ. The CDR3 extends over 14 amino acids. The TCR sequence derives from a woman in her forties in good health and CMV-seronegative. Sample: PBMCs. The chain uses TRBV7-8 and TRBJ1-4; 9 bases are a match to TRBD1. DNA of the CDR3: TGTGCCAGCAGCCTTGGGACAGGGTACGAAAAACTGTTTTTT. Translating gives CASSLGTGYEKLFF.